A selection of T cell receptor beta chains follows, all from one sample in a study of metastatic and nonmetastatic thyroid tumors. TCRdb redid the clone calls on the PCR reads using MiXCR. Among 25,000 to 35,000 clones listed, about a sixth were seen once. The sequenced sample consisted of blood. These TCRs come from a female donor with papillary thyroid cancer or a benign thyroid nodule (not recorded which). Some clones in this sample may be carry-over from other donors' samples. CDR3s include the opening cysteine and the closing phenylalanine or tryptophan. D genes are given only for firm matches. Expanded clones are given a class, and other clones once, few, many or no size at all.

DNA: TGTGCCTGGATTCACAGGGCCGATAACTATGGCTACACCTTC
CDR3: CAWIHRADNYGYTF
V: TRBV30
D: -
J: TRBJ1-2
size: many

DNA: TGCGGTGCTAGTATGTGGGAGTCAGATACGCAGTATTTT
CDR3: CGASMWESDTQYF
V: TRBV20-1
D: -
J: TRBJ2-3
size: -

DNA: TGTGCCAGCAGCTTAGGGCAGTACAATGAGCAGTTCTTC
CDR3: CASSLGQYNEQFF
V: TRBV11-3
D: -
J: TRBJ2-1
size: -

DNA: TGTGCCAGCTCACAAGGGACAGGGGGTTCACCCCTCCACTTT
CDR3: CASSQGTGGSPLHF
V: TRBV18
D: TRBD1
J: TRBJ1-6
size: -

DNA: TGTGCCAGCAGCTCGACGGGACTCATGAACACCGGGGAGCTGTTTTTT
CDR3: CASSSTGLMNTGELFF
V: TRBV11-1
D: -
J: TRBJ2-2
size: many

DNA: TGTGCCAGCAGCTACGGGAAGGGGGAGCTGTTTTTT
CDR3: CASSYGKGELFF
V: TRBV3-1
D: -
J: TRBJ2-2
size: many

DNA: TGCGCCAGCAGTGAGTCGCGCCAGGGGACCCAGTACTTC
CDR3: CASSESRQGTQYF
V: TRBV10-1
D: -
J: TRBJ2-5
size: many

DNA: TGTGCCACCAGTGGGGGGGTTTCCCGGACCGGCCGCACTGAAGCTTTCTTT
CDR3: CATSGGVSRTGRTEAFF
V: TRBV19
D: -
J: TRBJ1-1
size: many

DNA: TGTGCCAGCAGCTTAGAACTAGGATTTAACAATGAGCAGTTCTTC
CDR3: CASSLELGFNNEQFF
V: TRBV11-2
D: -
J: TRBJ2-1
size: medium-sized

DNA: TGTGCCAGCAGTGAGAGGGGGCGGAACAATGAGCAGTTCTTC
CDR3: CASSERGRNNEQFF
V: TRBV6-4
D: TRBD1
J: TRBJ2-1
size: many

DNA: TGTGCCAGCAGTTACTCGGCAGGGGGCACTGAAGCTTTCTTT
CDR3: CASSYSAGGTEAFF
V: TRBV6-5
D: TRBD1
J: TRBJ1-1
size: few

DNA: TGTGCTAGTGGTTTGCAACTCGGGCAGCCGCTCTCCTACGAGCAGTACTTC
CDR3: CASGLQLGQPLSYEQYF
V: TRBV12-5
D: -
J: TRBJ2-7
size: medium-sized

DNA: TGTGCCAGCAGTCGCAGGGGGGCGGGTAACACTGAAGCTTTCTTT
CDR3: CASSRRGAGNTEAFF
V: TRBV28
D: TRBD1
J: TRBJ1-1
size: few

DNA: TGTGCCAGCAGTCCCCACAGGGGGCAGGACACCGGGGAGCTGTTTTTT
CDR3: CASSPHRGQDTGELFF
V: TRBV4-2
D: TRBD1
J: TRBJ2-2
size: many

DNA: TGTGCCAGTAGTATCAATGTGAGGGGCGGCTACACCTTC
CDR3: CASSINVRGGYTF
V: TRBV19
D: -
J: TRBJ1-2
size: many

DNA: TGCGCCAGCAGCCAAGACAGGGACAGGTTCAACTTGTTC
CDR3: CASSQDRDRFNLF
V: TRBV4-3
D: TRBD1
J: TRBJ1-2
size: many

DNA: TGTGCCACCAGTGATTTAGGATCCGACAATGAGCAGTTCTTC
CDR3: CATSDLGSDNEQFF
V: TRBV24-1
D: -
J: TRBJ2-1
size: many

DNA: TGTGCCAGTAGTATAGCCAGCGGGGGGGCCGGAGTCTACAATGAGCAGTTCTTC
CDR3: CASSIASGGAGVYNEQFF
V: TRBV19
D: TRBD2
J: TRBJ2-1
size: -

DNA: TGCGCCAGCACCATAGCGGGAGGGCCGCGATACGAGCAGTACTTC
CDR3: CASTIAGGPRYEQYF
V: TRBV5-1
D: TRBD2
J: TRBJ2-7
size: many

DNA: TGTGCCAGCAGCCTCCAGACAGGGATGAACACTGAAGCTTTCTTT
CDR3: CASSLQTGMNTEAFF
V: TRBV7-9
D: TRBD1
J: TRBJ1-1
size: many

DNA: TGCAGTGCTTGGGACAGCCTAAATCAGCCCCAGCATTTT
CDR3: CSAWDSLNQPQHF
V: TRBV20-1
D: TRBD1
J: TRBJ1-5
size: many

DNA: TGTGCCAGCAGCAGGGGGACAGTGAATCACTATAATTCACCCCTCCACTTT
CDR3: CASSRGTVNHYNSPLHF
V: TRBV4-2
D: TRBD1
J: TRBJ1-6
size: many

DNA: TGTGCCAGCAGTTACCTCCGACAGGGACTACCCACAGATACGCAGTATTTT
CDR3: CASSYLRQGLPTDTQYF
V: TRBV6-2/TRBV6-3
D: -
J: TRBJ2-3
size: many

DNA: TGTGCCACCAGCAGAGATCTACCTCCAGCGTATTTT
CDR3: CATSRDLPPAYF
V: TRBV15
D: -
J: TRBJ2-3
size: many

DNA: TGTGCCAGTAGAGACCTAGCGGGGGTCTACAATGAGCAGTTCTTC
CDR3: CASRDLAGVYNEQFF
V: TRBV19
D: TRBD2
J: TRBJ2-1
size: many

DNA: TGTGCCGGCAACAAAGGACTCATTTCACGGGGCTACACCTTC
CDR3: CAGNKGLISRGYTF
V: TRBV6-1
D: -
J: TRBJ1-2
size: few

DNA: TGTGCCAGCAGTCCCCAGACAGGGGGCTCTAACTATGGCTACACCTTC
CDR3: CASSPQTGGSNYGYTF
V: TRBV27
D: TRBD1
J: TRBJ1-2
size: few

DNA: TGTGCCAGCAGTCGGACAGGTGCCGGGGAGCTGTTTTTT
CDR3: CASSRTGAGELFF
V: TRBV12-3/TRBV12-4
D: TRBD1
J: TRBJ2-2
size: many

DNA: TGTGTCAGCAGCCTTTACAAAGAAGCTCTCTTT
CDR3: CVSSLYKEALF
V: TRBV4-2
D: -
J: TRBJ1-1
size: -

DNA: TGTGCCAGCAGTTTAGGTGATCAGCAACAGCATTTT
CDR3: CASSLGDQQQHF
V: TRBV12-3/TRBV12-4
D: -
J: TRBJ1-5
size: once

DNA: TGCAGTGCTAGTGCGGGGGGGCGGACCGGGGAGCTGTTTTTT
CDR3: CSASAGGRTGELFF
V: TRBV20-1
D: TRBD2
J: TRBJ2-2
size: many

DNA: TGTGCCAGCAGCCAAACTAGCGGGGTGGCATACGAGCCGTACTTC
CDR3: CASSQTSGVAYEPYF
V: TRBV4-2
D: TRBD2
J: TRBJ2-7
size: -

DNA: TGTGCCAGCAGACCCAGCGGGAGAACCTACAATGAGCAGTTCTTC
CDR3: CASRPSGRTYNEQFF
V: TRBV5-4
D: TRBD2
J: TRBJ2-1
size: many

DNA: TGTGCCAGCAGCTTGTCTAAGGGGGAAGCTTTCTTT
CDR3: CASSLSKGEAFF
V: TRBV7-9
D: -
J: TRBJ1-1
size: many

DNA: TGTGCCAGCACCTTGGATGGAGCGGGGTTCATGGGTGAAAAACTGTTTTTT
CDR3: CASTLDGAGFMGEKLFF
V: TRBV5-4
D: -
J: TRBJ1-4
size: -

DNA: TGTGCCAGCAGCTTATCGTTTAAATCCTCTGGGGCCAACGTCCTGACTTTC
CDR3: CASSLSFKSSGANVLTF
V: TRBV7-9
D: -
J: TRBJ2-6
size: many

DNA: TGTGCCAGCAGGGCACAGGGGGCGCAGGGAAATTCACCCCTCCACTTT
CDR3: CASRAQGAQGNSPLHF
V: TRBV6-1
D: TRBD1
J: TRBJ1-6
size: medium-sized

DNA: TGTGCCAGCAGTTTGCAGGGGGATTCACCCCTCCACTTT
CDR3: CASSLQGDSPLHF
V: TRBV12-3/TRBV12-4
D: TRBD1
J: TRBJ1-6
size: many

DNA: TGTCCCATTAGGGACAGGGCGTGGGGGGCCAACGTCCTGACTTTC
CDR3: CPIRDRAWGANVLTF
V: TRBV19
D: TRBD1
J: TRBJ2-6
size: few

DNA: TGTGCCAGCACCCGTGGACCGGGGTTCAGTGCAGATACGCAGTATTTT
CDR3: CASTRGPGFSADTQYF
V: TRBV27
D: -
J: TRBJ2-3
size: many

DNA: TGCAGTGCTAGAAGGGTGCGGGAGCCCTACGAGCAGTACTTC
CDR3: CSARRVREPYEQYF
V: TRBV20-1
D: TRBD2
J: TRBJ2-7
size: once

DNA: TGCGCCAGCAGCCAAGTCTCGGGTGTTGAAAAACTGTTTTTT
CDR3: CASSQVSGVEKLFF
V: TRBV4-3
D: -
J: TRBJ1-4
size: many

DNA: TGTGCCAGCAGCTTACGCGGGAGGGGGAACGGACGCAATGAGCAGTTCTTC
CDR3: CASSLRGRGNGRNEQFF
V: TRBV7-2
D: TRBD2
J: TRBJ2-1
size: many

DNA: TGTGCCAGCAGTTACGTGGAAGCTGGGCAGCCCCAGCATTTT
CDR3: CASSYVEAGQPQHF
V: TRBV6-2/TRBV6-3
D: -
J: TRBJ1-5
size: many

DNA: TGTGCCTGGAGTGTACGGGGGTTCGACGGGTATCAGCCCCAGCATTTT
CDR3: CAWSVRGFDGYQPQHF
V: TRBV30
D: -
J: TRBJ1-5
size: many

DNA: TGTGCCAGCAGGCCGGGACTAGGTACAGATACGCAGTATTTT
CDR3: CASRPGLGTDTQYF
V: TRBV6-1
D: TRBD2
J: TRBJ2-3
size: many

DNA: TGTGCCAGTAGTATGCCCGGGGGCAGAGGAGCAGCGATGAACACTGAAGCTTTCTTT
CDR3: CASSMPGGRGAAMNTEAFF
V: TRBV19
D: -
J: TRBJ1-1
size: many

DNA: TGTGCCAGCAGCGTCGGGGGGACTGAAGCTTTCTTT
CDR3: CASSVGGTEAFF
V: TRBV7-9
D: -
J: TRBJ1-1
size: many

DNA: TGTGCCAGCAGCGGTAACCCAGGGGGAGGGAATGAAAAACTGTTTTTT
CDR3: CASSGNPGGGNEKLFF
V: TRBV9
D: TRBD1
J: TRBJ1-4
size: many

DNA: TGTGCCAGCAGCCCCGGGAGCTATGGCTACACCTTC
CDR3: CASSPGSYGYTF
V: TRBV7-2
D: -
J: TRBJ1-2
size: many

DNA: TGTGCCATCACTGAGGGGACGGAGCCGGGGGCAGATACGCAGTATTTT
CDR3: CAITEGTEPGADTQYF
V: TRBV10-3
D: -
J: TRBJ2-3
size: many

DNA: TGTGCCAGCAGTCGTTTAGGGACTAGCGGGAGTCGTTACGAGCAGTACTTC
CDR3: CASSRLGTSGSRYEQYF
V: TRBV27
D: TRBD2
J: TRBJ2-7
size: few

DNA: TGTGCCAGCAGCCAGGGGGTGACCCAGTACTTC
CDR3: CASSQGVTQYF
V: TRBV16
D: -
J: TRBJ2-5
size: few

DNA: TGTGCCAGTAGTTGGGCAGGGGAGAGCAATCAGCCCCAGCATTTT
CDR3: CASSWAGESNQPQHF
V: TRBV19
D: -
J: TRBJ1-5
size: many

DNA: TGCAGTGCTGGGACTAGCGGGGGGGCTGTTGAGGGTTCGGGATACTACAATGAGCAGTTCTTC
CDR3: CSAGTSGGAVEGSGYYNEQFF
V: TRBV20-1
D: TRBD2
J: TRBJ2-1
size: many

DNA: TGTGCCAGCAGCTTTAATCCCCACCCCGCCGACACTGAAGCTTTCTTT
CDR3: CASSFNPHPADTEAFF
V: TRBV11-1
D: -
J: TRBJ1-1
size: many

DNA: TGTGCCAGCAGTTACGATGAGCTTCGAAATGAGCAGTTCTTC
CDR3: CASSYDELRNEQFF
V: TRBV6-5
D: -
J: TRBJ2-1
size: -